This T cell receptor beta chain was obtained from a study of blood T cells in healthy people across ages. Points from the study as a whole: Across the age range, TCR beta diversity per million T cells fell in a roughly linear way.

This clonotype appeared a few times. The antigen is not known. Each donor gave approximately 9.5 milliliters of peripheral blood. Extraction of total RNA produced a minimum of 5.5 micrograms from each sample. Primed by a sample-barcoded 5' primer and a J-beta primer mix, a second PCR proceeded for about 7 to 11 cycles. From the 5' RACE reads, TCRdb called clonotypes with MiXCR, one entry per CDR3 protein. This table holds 1.5 million or so distinct CDR3 sequences, roughly 43% found once. In germline, CDR1 is MNHEY, CDR2 SVGAGI. The CDR3 loop spans 15 amino acids. J gave up 2 bases and V 2 bases, and 4 bases lay outside the gene matches.

The receptor comes from a young woman in good health. The V call is TRBV6-5, the J call TRBJ2-5, with TRBD1 identical over 8 bases. What was sequenced was blood. CDR3 DNA sequence: TGTGCCAGCAGTTACGGGACAGGAATACAAGAGACCCAGTACTTC. Protein sequence: CASSYGTGIQETQYF.